These 5 T cell receptor beta chains share one sample of origin, sequenced in a study of T cell responses to AZD1222 COVID-19 vaccine. Profiling relied on immunoSEQ multiplex PCR, and the TCRdb table lists in-frame clones only, not all of them. Of some 150,000 clones detected, around nine tenths appear once; the ten largest clones hold approximately 1.4%. The sample was peripheral blood, taken 28 days after the second AZD1222 dose. The receptors stem from an adult who received the AZD1222 COVID-19 vaccine.

The chain is built from TRBV27 and TRBJ1-1; 7 nucleotides align to TRBD1. This CDR3 region has 13 residues. The J segment lost 5 bases and the V segment lost 3 bases, leaving 3 bases of the junction unmatched. Looked up from germline, CDR1 is MNHEY and CDR2 is SMNVEV (reference sequence). CDR3: CASSLTGRTEAFF. DNA of the CDR3: TGTGCCAGCAGTTTGACAGGGAGAACTGAAGCTTTCTTT.

This chain links TRBV6-5 with TRBJ1-2; D ambiguous. Per the germline V gene, CDR1 is MNHEY and CDR2 is SVGAGI. Trimming left V 0 bases short and J 4 bases short, with 12 bases between. CDR3 length: 15 amino acids. CDR3 residues: CASSYSPGSLYGYTF. In nucleotides, the CDR3 is TGTGCCAGCAGTTACTCTCCTGGCAGCCTCTATGGCTACACCTTC.

This clone is a singleton in its sample. The chain joins TRBV5-1 to TRBJ2-1, with a possible D match to TRBD1 (5 bases). CDR1 is SGHRS, CDR2 YFSETQ, per germline. Trimming cost V 1 base and J 7 bases, with 12 bases left between them. This CDR3 region has 14 residues. This CDR3 is CASSLLGPANEQFF. The CDR3 nucleotides read TGCGCCAGCAGCTTGTTGGGGCCGGCAAATGAGCAGTTCTTC. The full variable domain, rest sourced from reference TRBV5-1 and TRBJ2-1, is KAGVTQTPRYLIKTRGQQVTLSCSPISGHRSVSWYQQTPGQGLQFLFEYFSETQRNKGNFPGRFSGRQFSNSRSEMNVSTLELGDSALYLCASSLLGPANEQFFGPGTRLTVL.

J is TRBJ1-1 and V is TRBV30; 8 bases line up with TRBD1. Trimming cost V 2 bases and J 8 bases; bases outside gene matches: 4. CDR3 length equals 12 residues. The germline gives CDR1 GTSNPN, CDR2 SVGIG (reference sequence). The CDR3 DNA sequence: TGTGCCTGGAGTCGGACAGGGAGAGAAGCTTTCTTT. This sequence encodes CAWSRTGREAFF. Full variable domain (outside the CDR3, taken from reference TRBV30 and TRBJ1-1): SQTIHQWPATLVQPVGSPLSLECTVEGTSNPNLYWYRQAAGRGLQLLFYSVGIGQISSEVPQNLSASRPQDRQFILSSKKLLLSDSGFYLCAWSRTGREAFFGQGTRLTVV.

This rearrangement joins TRBV29-1 to TRBJ1-1, with 7 bases aligning to TRBD1. The CDR3 consists of 15 residues. J gave up 5 bases and V 0 bases, and 9 bases lay outside the gene matches. Germline CDR1 SQVTM, CDR2 ANQGSEA. This CDR3 reads CSVEDPRGLGTEAFF. In DNA, the CDR3 is TGCAGCGTTGAAGACCCCAGGGGGTTGGGGACTGAAGCTTTCTTT.